What follows are 4 T cell receptor beta chains derived from one specimen sequenced in a study of cytomegalovirus exposure and HLA in healthy donors. Primers for the PCR totalled 60 Vbeta and 13 Jbeta. The table came from immunoSEQ multiplex PCR; TCRdb's copy has only in-frame clones and leaves some out. Among 100,000 to 130,000 clones listed, 70% to 85% were seen once. Source material: PBMCs. These receptors all stem from a male donor in good health and CMV-seronegative.

The CDR3 here is CASSPVLMSSGNTIYF. The CDR3 bases are TGTGCCAGCTCACCAGTTTTAATGAGCTCTGGAAACACCATATATTTT. The V gene is TRBV18, the J gene TRBJ1-3; D gene unclear. Germline V gene data show CDR1 as KGHSH and CDR2 as LQKENI. The germline V and J ends were trimmed by 2 bases and 0 bases, with 11 bases remaining between them. CDR3 length: 16 amino acids. The full variable domain, with the rest looked up from reference TRBV18 and TRBJ1-3, is NAGVMQNPRHLVRRRGQEARLRCSPMKGHSHVYWYRQLPEEGLKFMVYLQKENIIDESGMPKERFSAEFPKEGPSILRIQQVVRGDSAAYFCASSPVLMSSGNTIYFGEGSWLTVV.

The CDR3 nucleotides read TGTGCCAGCAGTGTGGCAGGCGACTATGGCTACACCTTC. It translates to CASSVAGDYGYTF. This sequence joins TRBV6-1 and TRBJ1-2; D unresolved. V was shortened by 4 bases and J by 3 bases, with 9 bases between the two germline ends. The germline V gene has CDR1 MNHNS and CDR2 SASEGT. CDR3 length equals 13 residues.

CDR3 protein: CASSLLLAGEKSYTGELFF. The CDR3 DNA reads TGTGCCAGCAGCTTATTACTAGCGGGAGAAAAATCGTACACCGGGGAGCTGTTTTTT. The rearrangement links TRBV7-6 to TRBJ2-2, with 11 bases matching TRBD2. The junction had 11 bases not matched to a gene; V was cut back by 2 bases and J by 3 bases. The CDR3 runs to 19 residues. Germline lookup yields CDR1 SGHVS and CDR2 FNYEAQ.

The CDR3 nucleotides are TGTGCCAGCAGCTTAGGTGGTTCGTCCGGGAACTACAATGAGCAGTTCTTC. This translates into CASSLGGSSGNYNEQFF. V and J are TRBV7-9 and TRBJ2-1, with a possible D match to TRBD2 (5 bases). Trimming pared 1 base from V and 3 bases from J, leaving 16 bases between. Germline values: CDR1 SEHNR, CDR2 FQNEAQ (reference sequence). The CDR3 covers 17 residues.